This entry lists 29 T cell receptor beta chains sequenced from one sample in a study of OX40 agonist ivuxolimab in advanced cancers. The data were produced by immunoSEQ multiplex PCR, yet TCRdb's version contains in-frame clones alone and is incomplete. The sample includes about 83,000 clones, roughly four fifths seen only once; the top ten take around 1.5%. Sequencing used CD4+ or CD8+ T cells sorted from blood, obtained in a trial of the OX40 agonist ivuxolimab. The receptors originated from an adult with an advanced solid tumor such as melanoma, head and neck, liver or kidney cancer.

The rearrangement links TRBV30 to TRBJ2-2; D unresolved. The CDR3 has 15 residues. Per the germline V gene, CDR1 is GTSNPN and CDR2 is SVGIG (reference sequence). V lost 2 bases and J lost 4, with 14 bases in between. The CDR3 nucleotides are TGTGCCTGGAGTTCGAGGACCCGAGCCACCGGGGAGCTGTTTTTT. Its protein product is CAWSSRTRATGELFF.

The V and J genes are TRBV28 and TRBJ1-6; D is perhaps TRBD1 (5 bases). The CDR3 extends over 12 amino acids. Germline CDR1 is MDHEN and CDR2 is SYDVKM. Between the trimmed V and J ends, which lost 5 bases and 9 bases, there was a span of 8 bases. CDR3 amino acids: CASSQGSSPLHF. The CDR3 DNA is TGTGCCAGCAGTCAGGGTTCTTCACCCCTCCACTTT.

The V call is TRBV29-1, the J call TRBJ1-2; 7 bases match TRBD1. J lost 1 base, V lost 6 bases, and 2 bases had no gene match. CDR3 length: 12 amino acids. Germline V gene sequence: CDR1 SQVTM, CDR2 ANQGSEA. The CDR3 loop is CSVGDSNYGYTF. CDR3 coding DNA: TGCAGCGTAGGGGACAGTAACTATGGCTACACCTTC.

The chain uses TRBV19 and TRBJ2-1, with 9 bases identical to TRBD1. J gave up 0 bases and V 6 bases, and 6 bases lay outside the gene matches. This CDR3 has 16 amino acids. Germline assignment: CDR1 LNHDA and CDR2 SQIVND (reference sequence). CDR3 sequence reads: CASRRDRGSSYNEQFF. The CDR3 DNA is TGTGCCAGTAGGCGTGACAGGGGGAGCTCCTACAATGAGCAGTTCTTC.

V is TRBV27 and J is TRBJ2-1; D might be TRBD2 (6 bases). V was shortened by 6 bases and J by 7 bases, with 16 bases between the two germline ends. The CDR3 extends over 14 amino acids. Germline V gene sequence: CDR1 MNHEY, CDR2 SMNVEV (reference sequence). The CDR3 DNA is TGTGCCAGCAGCGGTGGGGTAGGGAGGAATGAGCAGTTCTTC. This encodes CASSGGVGRNEQFF.

J is TRBJ1-2 and V is TRBV23-1; TRBD1 might be the D (6 bases). TRBV23-1 is an ORF for which the function is uncertain. Trimming left V 7 bases short and J 0 bases short, with 24 bases between. This CDR3 spans 18 amino acids. CDR3 residues: CASTTSPGRGDSNYGYTF. CDR3 DNA: TGCGCCAGCACCACAAGCCCGGGTAGGGGGGATTCTAACTATGGCTACACCTTC.

The J gene is TRBJ2-2, the V gene TRBV7-9; D gene uncertain. The CDR3 sequence is 12 residues long. The V end lost 5 bases, the J end lost 7 bases, and 8 bases lay between the germline ends. Looked up from germline, CDR1 is SEHNR and CDR2 is FQNEAQ (reference sequence). This chain's CDR3 is CASSPVGGELFF. The CDR3 DNA is TGTGCCAGCAGCCCCGTTGGCGGGGAGCTGTTTTTT.

The V gene is TRBV20-1, the J gene TRBJ1-1; D ambiguous. Trimming removed 0 bases at V and 9 bases at J, with 8 bases between. CDR1 is DFQATT, CDR2 SNEGSKA, per germline (reference sequence). The CDR3 is 11 amino acids. The CDR3 is CSARERRKAFF. The CDR3 DNA reads TGCAGTGCTAGAGAGCGACGAAAAGCTTTCTTT.

V is TRBV7-8 and J is TRBJ1-1; the D is unclear. The CDR3 length is 15 residues. Germline lookup yields CDR1 SGHVS and CDR2 FQNEAQ. The ends were cut back, 6 bases at V and 0 bases at J, with 14 bases in the middle. CDR3 sequence: CASSYQRFMNTEAFF. The CDR3, as DNA: TGTGCCAGCAGTTACCAGAGATTCATGAACACTGAAGCTTTCTTT.

This chain joins TRBV28 and TRBJ2-1, with TRBD2 identical over 10 bases. This CDR3 spans 18 amino acids. Germline V CDR1 and CDR2: MDHEN, SYDVKM. V dropped 5 bases and J dropped 1; count of bases not matched to a gene: 11. CDR3 in DNA: TGTGCCAGCAGTGCCGTAGCGGGGGGATCTATTTCCTACAATGAGCAGTTCTTC. This gives the protein CASSAVAGGSISYNEQFF.

This chain links TRBV9 with TRBJ1-1; TRBD1 aligns across 10 bases. From germline, CDR1 is SGDLS and CDR2 YYNGEE. The CDR3 runs 17 residues. The J segment lost 1 base and the V segment lost 3 bases, leaving 9 bases of the junction unmatched. The CDR3 spells CASSARPGTGENTEAFF. The CDR3 DNA is TGTGCCAGCAGCGCAAGACCGGGGACAGGGGAGAACACTGAAGCTTTCTTT.

A few counts support this clone. J is TRBJ1-5 and V is TRBV30; no reliable D call. Trimming took 3 bases from V and 8 from J, leaving 17 bases between them. This CDR3 has 14 residues. Germline lookup yields CDR1 GTSNPN and CDR2 SVGIG (reference sequence). CDR3 sequence: CAWSLGGGEKPQHF. CDR3 nucleotides: TGTGCCTGGAGCTTGGGCGGAGGTGAGAAGCCCCAGCATTTT.

This clone was seen a handful of times. The V and J genes are TRBV28 and TRBJ1-5, with 7 bases identical to TRBD1. The CDR3 length is 22 residues. CDR1 and CDR2 from the germline V gene are MDHEN and SYDVKM. V trimming: 7 bases; J trimming: 0 bases; junction bases outside the gene matches: 27. CDR3 protein: CASIPGGAGGLPAFYSNQPQHF. The CDR3 DNA reads as TGTGCCAGCATTCCGGGTGGGGCAGGGGGGCTCCCTGCCTTTTATAGCAATCAGCCCCAGCATTTT.

As to this clone: In the same sample, other DNA sequences code for this CDR3. The chain joins TRBV19 to TRBJ1-3; unclear D gene. Trimming removed 5 bases at V and 4 bases at J, with 9 bases between. This CDR3 is built from 13 residues. CDR1 is LNHDA, CDR2 SQIVND, per germline (reference sequence). CDR3 sequence: CASSPLGGNTIYF. CDR3 sequence (DNA): TGTGCCAGTAGTCCCCTGGGCGGAAACACCATATATTTT.

This chain connects TRBV25-1 to TRBJ2-5; 8 nucleotides agree with TRBD1. The germline V gene has CDR1 MGHDK and CDR2 SYGVNS. CDR3 length: 15 amino acids. The junction had 8 bases not matched to a gene; V was cut back by 3 bases and J by 5 bases. CDR3 in amino acids: CASSDLTRGRETQYF. Written as DNA, the CDR3 is TGTGCCAGCAGTGACCTCACCAGGGGGCGGGAGACCCAGTACTTC.

This chain uses TRBV28 with TRBJ2-7; D is perhaps TRBD1 (5 bases). Germline loops: CDR1 MDHEN, CDR2 SYDVKM. The CDR3 has 13 amino acids. Trimming pared 3 bases from V and 7 bases from J, leaving 13 bases between. CDR3 coding DNA: TGTGCCAGCAGTTTGGGGCCTGGGGCAGAGCAGTACTTC. This gives the protein CASSLGPGAEQYF. Full variable domain (outside the CDR3, taken from reference TRBV28 and TRBJ2-7): DVKVTQSSRYLVKRTGEKVFLECVQDMDHENMFWYRQDPGLGLRLIYFSYDVKMKEKGDIPEGYSVSREKKERFSLILESASTNQTSMYLCASSLGPGAEQYFGPGTRLTVT.

This sequence joins TRBV9 and TRBJ1-3, with TRBD1 matching 7 bases. With 7 bases clipped from V and 4 bases from J, the junction kept 8 bases outside the gene matches. The length of the CDR3 is 14 residues. Germline values: CDR1 SGDLS, CDR2 YYNGEE. CDR3: CASGQESRGNTIYF. DNA for the CDR3: TGTGCCAGCGGACAGGAGAGCCGCGGAAACACCATATATTTT.

This clone was seen once. The genes are TRBV2 and TRBJ2-2; D possibly corresponds to TRBD2 (5 bases). Germline V CDR1 and CDR2: SNHLY, FYNNEI. There are 14 residues in the CDR3. Trimming cost V 7 bases and J 1 base, with 10 bases left between them. The CDR3 sequence is CASTGAGNTGELFF. The CDR3 DNA reads as TGTGCCAGCACCGGTGCGGGGAACACCGGGGAGCTGTTTTTT.

A single count supports this clone. The chain is built from TRBV5-1 and TRBJ2-7; 11 nucleotides agree with TRBD1. CDR3 length: 15 amino acids. Germline-derived CDR1 and CDR2 are SGHRS and YFSETQ. Trimming cost V 0 bases and J 7 bases; bases outside gene matches: 6. The CDR3 sequence: CASSLEGGQGDEQYF. The CDR3 DNA follows: TGCGCCAGCAGCTTGGAAGGGGGACAGGGGGATGAGCAGTACTTC.

The chain uses TRBV28 and TRBJ1-5, with D possibly TRBD1 on 5 matching bases. This CDR3 comprises 12 residues. Germline V gives CDR1 MDHEN, CDR2 SYDVKM. Trimming shortened V by 7 bases and J by 10 bases, and 14 bases separated the two germline ends. The CDR3 DNA reads TGTGCCAGCAAGTCGACAGTGGAACCCCAGCATTTT. Protein product: CASKSTVEPQHF.

The CDR3 reads CASSQSSGATNEKLFF. CDR3 in DNA: TGCGCCAGCAGCCAATCCTCAGGTGCAACTAATGAAAAACTGTTTTTT. The rearrangement uses TRBV4-1 and TRBJ1-4; D unclear. The CDR3 has 16 amino acids. CDR1 is MGHRA, CDR2 YSYEKL, per germline. Deletions cut 2 bases from V and 0 bases from J, with 10 bases between.

The chain links TRBV29-1 to TRBJ2-1; 9 nucleotides line up with TRBD1. Germline assignment: CDR1 SQVTM and CDR2 ANQGSEA. The CDR3 extends over 13 amino acids. The V and J ends lost 4 bases and 7 bases, in that order; junction bases with no gene match: 5. This CDR3 reads CSVAGQGRNEQFF. The CDR3 bases are TGCAGCGTTGCGGGACAGGGTAGGAATGAGCAGTTCTTC.

The chain carries TRBV2 and TRBJ1-6; 7 positions match TRBD1. Losses at the gene ends were 3 bases for V and 9 bases for J; bases not matched to a gene: 2. The CDR3 spans 13 residues. The V gene's germline CDR1 is SNHLY and CDR2 FYNNEI. CDR3 coding DNA: TGTGCCAGCAGTGACAGGGGGGCTTCACCCCTCCACTTT. This sequence encodes CASSDRGASPLHF. Looking up the rest from reference TRBV2 and TRBJ1-6 gives the full variable domain: EPEVTQTPSHQVTQMGQEVILRCVPISNHLYFYWYRQILGQKVEFLVSFYNNEISEKSEIFDDQFSVERPDGSNFTLKIRSTKLEDSAMYFCASSDRGASPLHFGNGTRLTVT.

The rearrangement joins TRBV29-1 to TRBJ1-1; no firm D call. V was cut by 2 bases and J by 6 bases, with 13 bases left in between. This CDR3 region has 13 residues. CDR1 SQVTM and CDR2 ANQGSEA come from the germline V gene. In DNA form, the CDR3 reads TGCAGCGTTGAACATGAGGGCGGATCTGAAGCTTTCTTT. This sequence encodes CSVEHEGGSEAFF.

The chain joins TRBV19 to TRBJ2-2; TRBD1 is a possible D gene (5 bases). There are 15 residues in the CDR3. The V gene lost 7 bases and the J gene lost 4 bases, with 16 bases spanning the gap. The V gene's germline CDR1 is LNHDA and CDR2 SQIVND (reference sequence). CDR3 coding DNA: TGTGCCAGTAACCAGGGTGAGGTGTTCACCGGGGAGCTGTTTTTT. Amino acid sequence: CASNQGEVFTGELFF.

The rearrangement uses TRBV7-2 and TRBJ2-7, with TRBD2 as a possible D gene (5 bases). The CDR3 is made up of 15 amino acids. CDR1 and CDR2 (germline): SGHTA, FQGNSA. The ends were cut back, 5 bases at V and 0 bases at J, with 14 bases in the middle. The CDR3: CASSLRALSSYEQYF. For the CDR3, the DNA is TGTGCCAGCAGCCTGCGGGCGTTGAGCTCCTACGAGCAGTACTTC.

This chain joins TRBV11-2 and TRBJ1-4; D is possibly TRBD1 (5 bases). In germline, CDR1 is SGHAT, CDR2 FQNNGV. Trimming left V 3 bases short and J 8 bases short, with 10 bases between. The CDR3 extends over 13 amino acids. CDR3 nucleotides: TGTGCCAGCAGCTTGGCAGGGCTCGAAAAACTGTTTTTT. Amino acids: CASSLAGLEKLFF.

The chain has TRBV28 and TRBJ1-2; possible D gene TRBD1, 5 bases. With 4 bases removed from V and 8 bases from J, the gap between germline ends came to 17 bases. The length of the CDR3 is 14 residues. Germline V gene sequence: CDR1 MDHEN, CDR2 SYDVKM. CDR3 nucleotides: TGTGCCAGCAGTTCCTATGTCCGGGGGGAAGGCTACACCTTC. Translating it yields CASSSYVRGEGYTF.

The chain employs TRBV18 and TRBJ2-3; no clear D. The ends were cut back, 3 bases at V and 5 bases at J, with 3 bases in the middle. The CDR3 length is 11 residues. Germline CDR1 KGHSH, CDR2 LQKENI. As DNA, the CDR3 is TGTGCCAGCTCACCGGGAGATACGCAGTATTTT. Amino acids: CASSPGDTQYF.